This T cell receptor beta chain was identified during a study of blood T cells in healthy people across ages. Findings and limits, study-wide: Long-lived donors exceeded aged donors in naive CD4+ cells and diversity. PBMC samples, being unsorted, prevented any conclusive comparison of naive and antigen-experienced cells.

The V end was cut by 4 bases, the J end by 1 base, with 8 bases between. CDR1 is SQVTM, CDR2 ANQGSEA, per germline. This CDR3 has 12 amino acids. In this sample, this clonotype turned up a few times. Its antigen is unidentified. Per individual sample, total RNA of at least 6 micrograms was extracted. A sample-barcoded 5' primer and a J-beta primer mix were used in a second PCR of roughly 6 to 11 cycles. MiXCR, run by TCRdb on the 5' RACE reads, gives a single entry per CDR3 protein. Of more than 800,000 distinct CDR3 sequences in the sample, more than 35% were seen once. The specimen sequenced was blood. The chain is built from TRBV29-1 and TRBJ2-7; D is possibly TRBD2 (6 bases). This TCR derives from an older woman in good health. CDR3 nucleotides: TGCAGCGTTGCGGCGGGGTCCTACGAGCAGTACTTC. It encodes CSVAAGSYEQYF.